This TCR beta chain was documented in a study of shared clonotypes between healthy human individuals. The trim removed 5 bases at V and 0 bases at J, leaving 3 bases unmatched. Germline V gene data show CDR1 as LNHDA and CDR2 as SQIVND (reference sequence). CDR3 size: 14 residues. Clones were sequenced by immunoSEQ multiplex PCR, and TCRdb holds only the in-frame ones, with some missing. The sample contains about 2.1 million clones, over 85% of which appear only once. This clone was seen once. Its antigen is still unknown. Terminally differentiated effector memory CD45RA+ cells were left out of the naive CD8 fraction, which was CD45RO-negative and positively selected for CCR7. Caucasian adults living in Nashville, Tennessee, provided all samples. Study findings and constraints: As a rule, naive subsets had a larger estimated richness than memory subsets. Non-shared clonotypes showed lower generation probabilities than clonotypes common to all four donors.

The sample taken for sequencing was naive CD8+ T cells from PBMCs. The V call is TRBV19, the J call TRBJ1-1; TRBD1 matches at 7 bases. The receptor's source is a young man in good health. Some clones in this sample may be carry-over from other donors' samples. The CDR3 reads CASSHRGMNTEAFF. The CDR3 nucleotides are TGTGCCAGTAGTCACAGGGGAATGAACACTGAAGCTTTCTTT.